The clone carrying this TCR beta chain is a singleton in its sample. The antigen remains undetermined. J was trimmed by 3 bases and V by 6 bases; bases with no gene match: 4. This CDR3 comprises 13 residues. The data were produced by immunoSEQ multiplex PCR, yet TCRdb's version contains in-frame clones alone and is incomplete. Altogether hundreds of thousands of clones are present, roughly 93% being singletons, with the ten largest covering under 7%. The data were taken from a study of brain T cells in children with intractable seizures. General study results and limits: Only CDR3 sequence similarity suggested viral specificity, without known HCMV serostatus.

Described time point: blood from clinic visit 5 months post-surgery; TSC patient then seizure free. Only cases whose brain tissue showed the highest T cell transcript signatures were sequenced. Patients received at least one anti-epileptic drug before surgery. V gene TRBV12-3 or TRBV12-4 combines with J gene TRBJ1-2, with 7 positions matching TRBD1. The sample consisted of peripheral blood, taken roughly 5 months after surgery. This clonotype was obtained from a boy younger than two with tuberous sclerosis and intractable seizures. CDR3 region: CASRPGTDYGYTF. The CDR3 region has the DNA TGTGCCAGCAGACCCGGGACAGACTATGGCTACACCTTC.